The clone carrying this TCR beta chain was observed a few times. Its antigen is as yet unknown. This CDR3 contains 15 residues. Trimming stripped 4 bases from V and 4 bases from J, with 16 bases between. Germline CDR1 and CDR2: SGHAT and FQNNGV. The data were taken from a study of response to subunit inactivated influenza vaccine. Whole-study results and caveats: Authors suggested that a seasonal influenza vaccination recruits few new T cells each time.

One entry per CDR3 protein, called by TCRdb with MiXCR from the RT-PCR reads. The sample consists of about 520,000 distinct CDR3 sequences, approximately 7.8% of them appearing once. The chain recombines TRBV11-2 with TRBJ2-5; D might be TRBD2 (6 bases). The source material was PBMCs from blood, sampled around 25 months after vaccination. The TCR originated in a man in his fifties or sixties who received an inactivated influenza vaccine. Written as DNA, the CDR3 is TGTGCCAGCAGCTATGGAGGGGACGGATCAGAGACCCAGTACTTC. Translating gives CASSYGGDGSETQYF.